Presented here are 20 T cell receptor beta chains from one specimen sequenced in a study of cytomegalovirus exposure and HLA in healthy donors. The PCR had 60 Vbeta and 13 Jbeta primers. Using immunoSEQ multiplex PCR, the repertoire was profiled, and TCRdb retains in-frame clones only, with some absent. The repertoire holds 150,000 to 200,000 clones, with over 60% as singletons. Sequencing used PBMCs. The source is a woman aged 40 to 55 in good health and CMV-seronegative.

The chain uses TRBV6-8 and TRBJ2-7; D perhaps matches TRBD2 (6 bases). Per germline, CDR1 MNHGY and CDR2 SAAAGT. CDR3 length: 17 amino acids. CDR3 in DNA: TGTGCCAGCAGCAAAACGATAAGACAGCCTCGAACGGGGGAGCAGCACGTC. This codes for CASSKTIRQPRTGEQHV.

CDR3 residues: CASSDRGPNQRQHF. The CDR3 nucleotides read TGTGCCAGCAGTGACAGGGGTCCGAATCAGCGACAGCATTTT. This rearrangement joins TRBV6-4 to TRBJ1-5; maybe TRBD1 (5 bases). V dropped 2 bases and J dropped 13 bases, with 18 bases sitting between them. The CDR3 length is 14 residues. Germline V CDR1 and CDR2: MRHNA, SNTAGT.

The chain uses TRBV6-1 and TRBJ2-1; 11 bases are shared with TRBD1. The CDR3 totals 16 residues. J was trimmed by 9 bases and V by 4 bases; bases with no gene match: 11. Looked up from germline, CDR1 is MNHNS and CDR2 is SASEGT. The CDR3 is CASSGLRDRGNFEQFF. The CDR3 bases are TGTGCCAGCAGTGGACTCCGGGACAGGGGGAACTTTGAGCAGTTCTTC.

The gene calls are TRBV7-9 and TRBJ2-6; TRBD1 matches 11 bases. CDR3 size: 18 residues. The ends lost 4 bases at V and 2 bases at J; junction bases unmatched: 7. Germline CDR1 is SEHNR and CDR2 is FQNEAQ (reference sequence). The CDR3, as DNA: TGTGCCAGCAGCTCCCGGGACAGGGGGTTACCTGGGGCCAACGTCCTGACTTTC. Protein: CASSSRDRGLPGANVLTF.

The chain employs TRBV27 and TRBJ1-1; no definite D call. The CDR3 sequence is 13 residues long. The germline gives CDR1 MNHEY, CDR2 SMNVEV (reference sequence). The V end lost 6 bases, the J end lost 8 bases, and 16 bases lay between the germline ends. This CDR3 is CASSFLMEGEAFF. The CDR3 nucleotides are TGTGCCAGCAGCTTCCTCATGGAGGGCGAAGCTTTCTTT.

This clone showed up just a few times. For the CDR3, the DNA is TGTGCCAGCAGCTTGGCGGCGGGAGCCGGGGAGCTGTTTTTT. This encodes CASSLAAGAGELFF. The V call is TRBV5-6, the J call TRBJ2-2; TRBD2 matches at 7 bases. With V trimmed by 0 bases and J by 6 bases, 2 bases remained unmatched. There are 14 residues in the CDR3. Germline CDR1 and CDR2: SGHDT and YYEEEE.

The chain links TRBV7-2 to TRBJ2-3, with TRBD2 matching 9 bases. V was pared by 5 bases and J by 2 bases, with 8 bases of the junction left unmatched. Germline loops: CDR1 SGHTA, CDR2 FQGNSA. This CDR3 comprises 16 residues. The DNA of the CDR3 is TGTGCCAGCAGCCCTCTTAGCGGGAGTATCACAGATACGCAGTATTTT. The encoded protein is CASSPLSGSITDTQYF.

This clone showed up just once. The rearrangement uses TRBV7-9 and TRBJ2-7; TRBD1 matches 8 bases. CDR1 and CDR2 from the germline V gene are SEHNR and FQNEAQ (reference sequence). V dropped 5 bases and J dropped 7; count of bases not matched to a gene: 10. The CDR3 covers 14 residues. As DNA, the CDR3 is TGTGCCAGCAGCCTACCACCGGGACAGGAGGAGCAGTACTTC. Encoded protein: CASSLPPGQEEQYF.

This chain uses TRBV7-2 with TRBJ2-6; D might be TRBD2 (5 bases). Trimming stripped 5 bases from V and 2 bases from J, with 10 bases between. The V gene's germline CDR1 is SGHTA and CDR2 FQGNSA. The CDR3 extends over 15 amino acids. This CDR3 reads CASSPSGAGANVLTF. The CDR3 bases are TGTGCCAGCAGCCCCTCCGGGGCTGGGGCCAACGTCCTGACTTTC.

The J gene is TRBJ2-7, the V gene TRBV5-4; possible D gene TRBD2, 6 bases. Germline values: CDR1 SGHNT, CDR2 YYREEE (reference sequence). The CDR3 totals 13 residues. Trimming pared 5 bases from V and 7 bases from J, leaving 16 bases between. CDR3 protein: CASRGDWSWEQYF. The CDR3 bases are TGTGCCAGCAGGGGGGACTGGAGTTGGGAGCAGTACTTC.

The V gene is TRBV7-2, the J gene TRBJ2-5; no firm D call. Judging by the DNA end, TRBJ2-7 fits better; the J call may be wrong. The CDR3 contains 13 residues. The germline V gene encodes CDR1 SGHTA and CDR2 FQGNSA. CDR3 sequence: CASSAVHAYEQYF. The CDR3 DNA reads as TGTGCCAGCAGCGCGGTGCACGCCTACGAGCAGTACTTC.

V gene TRBV30 combines with J gene TRBJ1-2; TRBD1 might be the D (6 bases). Germline V CDR1 and CDR2: GTSNPN, SVGIG (reference sequence). The germline V and J ends were trimmed by 4 bases and 6 bases, with 9 bases remaining between them. This CDR3 has 11 amino acids. CDR3 residues: CAWTRGNGYTF. CDR3 nucleotide sequence: TGTGCCTGGACCAGGGGAAATGGCTACACCTTC.

This chain links TRBV19 with TRBJ2-6; 9 bases match TRBD1. Looked up from germline, CDR1 is LNHDA and CDR2 is SQIVND (reference sequence). Trimming at V came to 4 bases and at J to 0 bases, leaving 4 bases not matched to a gene. This CDR3 is built from 17 residues. The CDR3 loop reads CASSTGTGYSGANVLTF. The CDR3 DNA follows: TGTGCCAGTAGTACCGGGACAGGGTACTCTGGGGCCAACGTCCTGACTTTC.

The V and J genes are TRBV19 and TRBJ1-1, with a weak D call TRBD1 (5 bases). Germline V lookup: CDR1 LNHDA, CDR2 SQIVND (reference sequence). The V end lost 6 bases, the J end lost 0 bases, and 14 bases lay between the germline ends. This CDR3 is 15 amino acids long. CDR3 coding DNA: TGTGCCAGTAGCAACAGGCTTCCCATGAACACTGAAGCTTTCTTT. It specifies CASSNRLPMNTEAFF. Complete variable domain (other parts from reference TRBV19 and TRBJ1-1): DGGITQSPKYLFRKEGQNVTLSCEQNLNHDAMYWYRQDPGQGLRLIYYSQIVNDFQKGDIAEGYSVSREKKESFPLTVTSAQKNPTAFYLCASSNRLPMNTEAFFGQGTRLTVV.

This chain links TRBV9 with TRBJ2-2, with 7 bases that match TRBD2. The germline CDR1 and CDR2 sequences are SGDLS and YYNGEE. With V trimmed by 7 bases and J by 1 base, 13 bases remained unmatched. The CDR3 is made up of 17 amino acids. The CDR3 DNA reads TGTGCCAGCGGGAGGGGATCGGGTTCCTTGAACACCGGGGAGCTGTTTTTT. This encodes CASGRGSGSLNTGELFF.

The chain links TRBV18 to TRBJ2-7; a possible D gene is TRBD1 (5 bases). This CDR3 comprises 14 residues. Deletions cut 0 bases from V and 2 bases from J, with 8 bases between. Germline V gene lookup returns CDR1 KGHSH and CDR2 LQKENI. CDR3 bases: TGTGCCAGCTCACCACCTCCAGGGACCTACGAGCAGTACTTC. It encodes CASSPPPGTYEQYF.

The chain is built from TRBV19 and TRBJ1-2; no definite D call. The germline V gene encodes CDR1 LNHDA and CDR2 SQIVND (reference sequence). With 8 bases removed from V and 4 bases from J, the gap between germline ends came to 29 bases. This CDR3 is 18 amino acids long. CDR3 amino acids: CASGTLYARSPGGYGYTF. In nucleotides, the CDR3 is TGTGCCAGTGGTACCCTCTATGCTCGATCGCCAGGAGGCTATGGCTACACCTTC.

This sequence joins TRBV5-1 and TRBJ1-1, with a possible D match to TRBD1 (6 bases). This CDR3 is 20 amino acids long. Trimming took 4 bases from V and 0 from J, leaving 28 bases between them. From germline, CDR1 is SGHRS and CDR2 YFSETQ. The CDR3 region has the DNA TGCGCCAGCAGCAAGGGTCCGGGCAGGGGAGCTGCGCGGATGAACACTGAAGCTTTCTTT. Its protein product is CASSKGPGRGAARMNTEAFF.

As for this clone: Compared with germline, one end of the junction differs, possibly owing to a read error. The chain is built from TRBV9 and TRBJ2-7; 9 nucleotides agree with TRBD1. Germline CDR1 and CDR2: SGDLS and YYNGEE. The CDR3 consists of 17 residues. The CDR3 DNA is TGTGCCAGCAGCGTAGACTTTCCGGGACAGGGCACGGTTGAATTGAACTTC. This sequence encodes CASSVDFPGQGTVELNF. The full variable domain, in which reference TRBV9 and TRBJ2-7 provide the parts outside the CDR3, is DSGVTQTPKHLITATGQRVTLRCSPRSGDLSVYWYQQSLDQGLQFLIQYYNGEERAKGNILERFSAQQFPDLHSELNLSSLELGDSALYFCASSVDFPGQGTVELNFGPGTRLTVT.

J is TRBJ2-5 and V is TRBV29-1; 9 bases line up with TRBD2. Germline assignment: CDR1 SQVTM and CDR2 ANQGSEA. After removal of 3 bases from V and 4 bases from J, the junction contained 3 bases not matched to a gene. There are 13 residues in the CDR3. CDR3 residues: CSVDAGGGETQYF. CDR3 coding DNA: TGCAGCGTTGATGCGGGAGGGGGAGAGACCCAGTACTTC.